The source of this T cell receptor beta chain is a study of cytomegalovirus exposure and HLA in healthy donors. The study ran its PCR with 60 Vbeta and 13 Jbeta primers. TCRdb's table, derived via immunoSEQ multiplex PCR, lists solely in-frame clones and lacks some. The table lists about 150,000 clones, roughly 70% of them singletons. This CDR3 is 16 amino acids long. With 5 bases clipped from V and 5 bases from J, the junction kept 10 bases outside the gene matches. Per germline, CDR1 SGHNT and CDR2 YYREEE (reference sequence). The clonotype originates from a woman aged 40 to 50 in good health and CMV-seronegative. V gene TRBV5-4 combines with J gene TRBJ1-4; 9 nucleotides align to TRBD1. Sequencing was done on a sample of PBMCs. The CDR3 nucleotides are TGTGCCAGCAGTCCAACGGGGGGACAGGGAAATGAAAAACTGTTTTTT. Residues: CASSPTGGQGNEKLFF.